These 15 T cell receptor beta chains originate from one sample sequenced in a study of blood T cell repertoires in COVID-19 (dated by TCRdb to the early 2020s). Libraries were built with the immunoSEQ multiplex PCR assay. TCRdb retrieved this table from immuneACCESS and kept in-frame rearrangements only. Not all clones are present; in checked studies, unresolved V genes account for under half, and no reason is known for the remainder. The sample includes roughly 380,000 clones, with around 84% observed a single time. The top ten constitute more than 1% of the sample. Material for sequencing was peripheral blood. Receptor source: a human donor with acute or convalescent COVID-19. The donor label of this sample is uncertain.

The rearrangement joins TRBV7-6 to TRBJ1-3; D uncertain. Germline CDR1 SGHVS, CDR2 FNYEAQ. The germline V and J ends were trimmed by 5 bases and 4 bases, with 12 bases remaining between them. CDR3 size: 14 residues. The CDR3 here is CASSPKTGGNTIYF. The CDR3 DNA sequence: TGTGCCAGCAGCCCCAAGACTGGAGGAAACACCATATATTTT.

The chain is built from TRBV19 and TRBJ1-2; 9 bases fit TRBD1. Germline assignment: CDR1 LNHDA and CDR2 SQIVND (reference sequence). The CDR3 is 15 amino acids. The junction had 7 bases not matched to a gene; V was cut back by 4 bases and J by 4 bases. This CDR3 reads CASSTTGGIRYGYTF. The CDR3 bases are TGTGCCAGTAGTACCACAGGGGGCATTCGCTATGGCTACACCTTC.

The J gene is TRBJ2-5, the V gene TRBV9; D ambiguous. The CDR3 is made up of 13 amino acids. Germline loops: CDR1 SGDLS, CDR2 YYNGEE. The germline V and J ends were trimmed by 0 bases and 5 bases, with 8 bases remaining between them. CDR3 amino acids: CASSVEMGETQYF. The CDR3 region has the DNA TGTGCCAGCAGCGTAGAGATGGGCGAGACCCAGTACTTC.

CDR3 residues: CASNRAKRTEAFF. The CDR3 nucleotides are TGTGCCAGTAACAGGGCAAAGAGGACTGAAGCTTTCTTT. The genes are TRBV12-3 or TRBV12-4 and TRBJ1-1, with D possibly matching TRBD1 (6 bases). The CDR3 is made up of 13 amino acids. V lost 9 bases and J lost 5, with 16 bases in between.

V is TRBV12-5 and J is TRBJ2-3, with 10 bases aligning to TRBD2. This CDR3 region has 16 residues. Germline V gene sequence: CDR1 LGHNT, CDR2 FRNRAP. The V and J ends lost 7 bases and 2 bases, in that order; junction bases with no gene match: 9. This CDR3 is CASVWQAGGYTDTQYF. The CDR3 DNA is TGTGCTAGTGTCTGGCAAGCGGGAGGGTACACAGATACGCAGTATTTT.

This chain joins TRBV4-1 and TRBJ2-3, with D unclear. CDR3 length: 17 amino acids. Trimming removed 4 bases from V and 1 base from J, with 18 bases in between. CDR1 MGHRA and CDR2 YSYEKL come from the germline V gene. CDR3 nucleotide sequence: TGCGCCAGCAGCCTCCCGGGTGTAGCCCGTGGCACAGATACGCAGTATTTT. It is translated as CASSLPGVARGTDTQYF.

This chain joins TRBV12-3 or TRBV12-4 and TRBJ1-1; D call uncertain. The ends were cut back, 6 bases at V and 3 bases at J, with 8 bases in the middle. CDR3 size: 12 residues. The CDR3 nucleotides are TGTGCCAGCAGCCGAACATACACTGAAGCTTTCTTT. Amino acids: CASSRTYTEAFF.

The table lists this clone with a count of one. The rearrangement joins TRBV27 to TRBJ1-2, with 7 bases that match TRBD1. The germline gives CDR1 MNHEY, CDR2 SMNVEV (reference sequence). V lost 6 bases, J lost 0 bases, and 10 bases stayed unmatched. CDR3 length: 16 amino acids. This chain's CDR3 is CASRNNQGGPNYGYTF. The CDR3 coding sequence is TGTGCCAGCAGGAATAATCAGGGGGGACCTAACTATGGCTACACCTTC.

The rearrangement joins TRBV3-1 (or the pseudogene TRBV3-2) to TRBJ2-4; 10 bases agree with TRBD2. Germline lookup yields CDR1 LGHDT and CDR2 YNNKEL (reference sequence). V dropped 1 base and J dropped 1; count of bases not matched to a gene: 7. CDR3 length: 18 residues. The CDR3 is CASSQASGGAWAKNIQYF. For the CDR3, the DNA is TGTGCCAGCAGCCAAGCGAGCGGGGGGGCCTGGGCCAAAAACATTCAGTACTTC.

The gene calls are TRBV2 and TRBJ1-3; D not certain. Looked up from germline, CDR1 is SNHLY and CDR2 is FYNNEI. The CDR3 is 13 residues long. V lost 8 bases, J lost 2 bases, and 10 bases lay in between. The CDR3 sequence: CASGRSAGNTIYF. CDR3 sequence (DNA): TGTGCCAGCGGCAGGTCAGCTGGAAACACCATATATTTT.

V gene TRBV12-3 or TRBV12-4 combines with J gene TRBJ2-2; 7 bases fit TRBD1. This CDR3 has 13 residues. After removal of 5 bases from V and 6 bases from J, the junction contained 3 bases not matched to a gene. CDR3 nucleotide sequence: TGTGCCAGCAGTGAGCAGGGGGCCGGGGAGCTGTTTTTT. Translation: CASSEQGAGELFF.

The chain combines TRBV10-1 with TRBJ2-3; D remains ambiguous. Germline V gene data show CDR1 as WNHNN and CDR2 as SYGVQD (reference sequence). Trimming pared 2 bases from V and 5 bases from J, leaving 2 bases between. The CDR3 runs 11 residues. The CDR3 DNA reads as TGCGCCAGCAGTGAGCGAGATACGCAGTATTTT. Translated: CASSERDTQYF.

This rearrangement joins TRBV2 to TRBJ1-1; 7 nucleotides agree with TRBD1. The CDR3 loop spans 15 amino acids. From germline, CDR1 is SNHLY and CDR2 FYNNEI. The ends lost 7 bases at V and 0 bases at J; junction bases unmatched: 8. CDR3 sequence reads: CASIIQGQMNTEAFF. The CDR3 bases are TGTGCCAGCATTATACAGGGGCAAATGAACACTGAAGCTTTCTTT.

The J gene is TRBJ1-2, the V gene TRBV28; tentatively, D is TRBD1 (5 bases). V shed 4 bases and J shed 7 bases, with 16 bases lying between them. The length of the CDR3 is 14 residues. In germline, CDR1 is MDHEN, CDR2 SYDVKM. Here the CDR3 reads CASSSLTAGSGYTF. The DNA of the CDR3 is TGTGCCAGCAGTTCTTTGACAGCAGGTAGTGGCTACACCTTC.

The chain carries TRBV3-1 (or the pseudogene TRBV3-2) and TRBJ2-5; the match to TRBD2 covers 11 bases. The CDR3 is 16 amino acids. In germline, CDR1 is LGHDT, CDR2 YNNKEL (reference sequence). Trimming cost V 1 base and J 6 bases; bases outside gene matches: 7. CDR3 loop: CASSQVLAGDSQTQYF. The DNA of the CDR3 is TGTGCCAGCAGCCAAGTACTAGCGGGAGATTCGCAGACCCAGTACTTC.